The source of this T cell receptor beta chain is a study of cytomegalovirus exposure and HLA in healthy donors. 13 Jbeta primers and 60 Vbeta primers were used for the PCR. Per the original methods: Per a later analysis, the number of unique TCR beta chains was approximately 73 million, of which some 9.9 million were shared. Using immunoSEQ multiplex PCR, the repertoire was profiled, and TCRdb retains in-frame clones only, with some absent. V and J calls and clone size come straight from that table; D and trimming were deduced from the DNA. The data contain about 50,000 clones, approximately 77% of them seen just once; the ten biggest clones take up 7% to 10%. Study observations and caveats: When the data were analyzed later, several of the most significant clusters appeared to be linked to common viral pathogens. Sequencing depth roughly uniform across donors was assumed in presence/absence analyses. Certain sequence variants were highly shared and formed a cluster, and this cluster was likely a sequencing artifact.

Regarding this clone: Its antigen is currently unknown.

In germline, CDR1 is SGHTA, CDR2 FQGNSA. The V segment lost 1 base and the J segment 5 bases; nucleotides outside the gene matches: 6. This CDR3 comprises 15 residues. V and J are TRBV7-2 and TRBJ2-7; TRBD2 matches at 9 bases. Sequenced sample: PBMCs. This receptor was taken from a woman between 50 and 59 years old in good health and CMV-seronegative. CDR3 coding DNA: TGTGCCAGCAGCTTAGTAGGTAGCGGGAGCCACGAGCAGTACTTC. As protein: CASSLVGSGSHEQYF.